Following are 22 T cell receptor beta chains from one sample sequenced in a study of blood T cells in healthy people across ages. Primed by a sample-barcoded 5' primer and a J-beta primer mix, a second PCR proceeded for 7 to 11 cycles. TCRdb re-analysed the 5' RACE reads in MiXCR, keeping a single row per CDR3 protein. The sample holds 650,000 to 1,000,000 distinct CDR3 sequences, about 34% seen once. The sequenced sample was blood. The receptors originated from a man in his late teens or twenties in good health.

This clonotype was seen a handful of times. The chain links TRBV20-1 to TRBJ2-1; the D is unclear. CDR3 size: 14 residues. V lost 3 bases and J lost 9, with 18 bases in between. Germline CDR1 reads DFQATT; CDR2 reads SNEGSKA (reference sequence). Here the CDR3 reads CSASWGGQASEQFF. The DNA for the CDR3 is TGCAGTGCTAGTTGGGGTGGGCAGGCCAGTGAGCAGTTCTTC.

This rearrangement joins TRBV10-3 to TRBJ2-1, with D perhaps TRBD1 or TRBD2 (6 bases each). The germline gives CDR1 ENHRY, CDR2 SYGVKD. V was shortened by 6 bases and J by 2 bases, with 11 bases between the two germline ends. The CDR3 is 14 residues long. CDR3 residues: CAIRDRGAYNEQFF. The CDR3 nucleotides read TGTGCCATCAGGGATAGGGGGGCCTACAATGAGCAGTTCTTC.

The V gene is TRBV2, the J gene TRBJ2-1; D not certain. Germline V gene lookup returns CDR1 SNHLY and CDR2 FYNNEI. The CDR3 sequence is 15 residues long. Trimming left V 10 bases short and J 4 bases short, with 20 bases between. CDR3: CATRSRPSVYNEQFF. As DNA, the CDR3 is TGTGCCACCCGGAGCAGGCCAAGCGTGTACAATGAGCAGTTCTTC.

V gene TRBV14 combines with J gene TRBJ2-1, with D possibly being TRBD1 (5 bases). The DNA matches TRBJ2-7 better at its end, which makes the J call doubtful. In germline, CDR1 is SGHDN, CDR2 FVKESK. The CDR3 totals 16 residues. The CDR3 nucleotides read TGTGCCAGCAGCCAAGTTAGGGGAAAGTCGGGCAATGAGCAGTACTTC. Encoded protein: CASSQVRGKSGNEQYF.

This clonotype was recorded a few times. The rearrangement joins TRBV12-3 or TRBV12-4 to TRBJ1-1; 9 nucleotides align to TRBD1. The V gene end was trimmed by 6 bases and the J gene end by 7 bases; junction bases not matched to a gene: 9. This CDR3 has 14 residues. CDR3 sequence (DNA): TGTGCCAGCAGCCTAACAGGGGGCCTGGGTGAAGCTTTCTTT. Translating it yields CASSLTGGLGEAFF.

The table lists this clonotype with many counts. The chain links TRBV12-3 or TRBV12-4 to TRBJ1-6; 9 bases line up with TRBD1. This CDR3 is built from 14 residues. The trim removed 6 bases at V and 7 bases at J, leaving 4 bases unmatched. The CDR3 is CASSPGQGNSPLHF. In DNA, the CDR3 is TGTGCCAGCAGCCCGGGACAGGGAAATTCACCCCTCCACTTT.

This clonotype was observed a few times. This chain uses TRBV10-3 with TRBJ1-1; 9 nucleotides line up with TRBD1. Germline trimming cut 4 bases from V and 5 bases from J; bases unmatched to any gene: 14. Germline-derived CDR1 and CDR2 are ENHRY and SYGVKD. The CDR3 covers 17 residues. The CDR3 is CAISGGAGTGWGTEAFF. CDR3 bases: TGTGCCATCAGTGGGGGAGCCGGGACAGGGTGGGGGACTGAAGCTTTCTTT.

This clonotype was counted only a few times. This chain joins TRBV10-3 and TRBJ2-6; the D is unclear. The CDR3 contains 14 residues. From germline, CDR1 is ENHRY and CDR2 SYGVKD. The germline V and J ends were trimmed by 4 bases and 0 bases, with 4 bases remaining between them. CDR3 loop: CAISGASGANVLTF. The DNA of the CDR3 is TGTGCCATCAGTGGGGCCTCTGGGGCCAACGTCCTGACTTTC.

This chain links TRBV7-9 with TRBJ1-2; perhaps TRBD1 as D (5 bases). V lost 8 bases and J lost 2, with 9 bases in between. Germline V gene data show CDR1 as SEHNR and CDR2 as FQNEAQ (reference sequence). The CDR3 length is 12 residues. The DNA for the CDR3 is TGTGCCAGCGCACGACAGAACTATGGCTACACCTTC. Translating gives CASARQNYGYTF.

This clonotype was found once. The chain is built from TRBV2 and TRBJ2-7, with unresolved D. The DNA end favors TRBJ2-5, so the J call may be wrong. CDR3 size: 15 residues. Germline V gives CDR1 SNHLY, CDR2 FYNNEI. The CDR3 region is CASSEGLSRGETQYF. Here the CDR3 DNA reads TGTGCCAGCAGTGAAGGGTTGTCTAGAGGAGAGACCCAGTACTTC.

V and J are TRBV29-1 and TRBJ1-1; no clear D. Germline V CDR1 and CDR2: SQVTM, ANQGSEA. There are 10 residues in the CDR3. V shed 4 bases and J shed 6 bases, with 6 bases lying between them. The CDR3: CSVAVAEAFF. CDR3 DNA sequence: TGCAGCGTTGCGGTCGCTGAAGCTTTCTTT.

This sequence joins TRBV5-1 and TRBJ2-5; TRBD2 matches at 11 bases. This CDR3 contains 16 residues. The ends lost 4 bases at V and 11 bases at J; junction bases unmatched: 16. Germline CDR1 reads SGHRS; CDR2 reads YFSETQ. The CDR3, as DNA: TGCGCCAGCAGCCCACGTAGCGGGGGGGATAACAATGAGCAGTACTTC. This encodes CASSPRSGGDNNEQYF.

The chain links TRBV4-2 to TRBJ2-2; 9 nucleotides line up with TRBD1. Germline V gene data show CDR1 as LGHNA and CDR2 as YNFKEQ. The J segment lost 6 bases and the V segment lost 0 bases, leaving 5 bases of the junction unmatched. The CDR3 has 16 residues. The CDR3 loop reads CASSQETGGEAGELFF. The CDR3 bases are TGTGCCAGCAGCCAAGAAACAGGGGGCGAAGCCGGGGAGCTGTTTTTT.

This clonotype was counted only a few times. The chain uses TRBV5-1 and TRBJ2-5, with D possibly TRBD1 on 6 matching bases. V was trimmed by 4 bases and J by 5 bases, leaving 21 bases between them. The CDR3 contains 16 residues. The germline V gene has CDR1 SGHRS and CDR2 YFSETQ. CDR3 coding DNA: TGCGCCAGCAGCCCGTACAGGGTTGACCCTAGGGAGACCCAGTACTTC. This gives the protein CASSPYRVDPRETQYF.

This sequence joins TRBV2 and TRBJ2-1; D remains ambiguous. CDR1 and CDR2 from the germline V gene are SNHLY and FYNNEI. V lost 7 bases to trimming and J lost 13 bases, with 23 bases between them. The CDR3 runs to 14 residues. In nucleotides, the CDR3 is TGTGCCAGCATTCAAACAGATCCTCAAGAGACCCAGTTCTTC. Translated, it gives CASIQTDPQETQFF. Supplemented by reference TRBV2 and TRBJ2-1, the full variable domain reads EPEVTQTPSHQVTQMGQEVILRCVPISNHLYFYWYRQILGQKVEFLVSFYNNEISEKSEIFDDQFSVERPDGSNFTLKIRSTKLEDSAMYFCASIQTDPQETQFFGPGTRLTVL.

The rearrangement uses TRBV20-1 and TRBJ1-5; D gene unclear. This CDR3 is built from 13 residues. V shed 7 bases and J shed 3 bases, with 13 bases lying between them. Germline CDR1 reads DFQATT; CDR2 reads SNEGSKA (reference sequence). The CDR3 protein is CSVARGFNQPQHF. The DNA of the CDR3 is TGCAGTGTTGCTCGTGGTTTCAATCAGCCCCAGCATTTT.

This clonotype has only a few counts. The V and J genes are TRBV7-9 and TRBJ2-2; 12 nucleotides match TRBD2. The CDR3 spans 17 residues. The V and J ends lost 5 bases and 1 base, in that order; junction bases with no gene match: 5. CDR1 is SEHNR and CDR2 is FQNEAQ in the germline V gene (reference sequence). This CDR3 reads CASSAGLAGQNTGELFF. CDR3 nucleotide sequence: TGTGCCAGCAGCGCGGGACTAGCGGGCCAGAACACCGGGGAGCTGTTTTTT.

The chain has TRBV4-3 and TRBJ1-1, with D possibly TRBD1 on 5 matching bases. Germline CDR1 is LGHNA and CDR2 is YSLEER. V lost 4 bases and J lost 1, with 16 bases in between. CDR3 size: 16 residues. The CDR3 here is CASSPRVRDWNTEAFF. CDR3 coding DNA: TGCGCCAGCAGCCCACGGGTCAGGGATTGGAACACTGAAGCTTTCTTT.

This rearrangement joins TRBV5-1 to TRBJ1-4; a possible D gene is TRBD1 (5 bases). Looked up from germline, CDR1 is SGHRS and CDR2 is YFSETQ. The CDR3 runs 18 residues. Trimming removed 0 bases at V and 6 bases at J, with 21 bases between. In DNA form, the CDR3 reads TGCGCCAGCAGCTTGGATAGGGCCCTAAAGGGGTTTGATGAAAAACTGTTTTTT. This translates into CASSLDRALKGFDEKLFF.

This CDR3 is CASSFRGGLGANVLTF. The CDR3 nucleotides are TGTGCCAGCAGCTTTCGGGGGGGCCTCGGGGCCAACGTCCTGACTTTC. This chain connects TRBV11-2 to TRBJ2-6; 8 bases are a match to TRBD2. Germline-derived CDR1 and CDR2 are SGHAT and FQNNGV. J lost 4 bases, V lost 3 bases, and 5 bases had no gene match. The CDR3 runs 16 residues.

This clonotype was detected only a few times. The chain carries TRBV7-2 and TRBJ1-5, with D possibly matching TRBD1 (5 bases). Germline-derived CDR1 and CDR2 are SGHTA and FQGNSA. Trimming stripped 3 bases from V and 3 bases from J, with 9 bases between. This CDR3 has 14 residues. The CDR3 region has the DNA TGTGCCAGCAGCTTGCGACAGACCAATCAGCCCCAGCATTTT. Its translation is CASSLRQTNQPQHF.

This clonotype was seen just once. The chain recombines TRBV5-1 with TRBJ1-2, with D tentatively TRBD1 (6 bases). CDR3 length: 15 residues. Trimming stripped 1 base from V and 4 bases from J, with 14 bases between. Germline V gives CDR1 SGHRS, CDR2 YFSETQ. CDR3 region: CASSLSYRDLYGYTF. DNA for the CDR3: TGCGCCAGCAGCTTGAGCTACAGGGATCTCTATGGCTACACCTTC.